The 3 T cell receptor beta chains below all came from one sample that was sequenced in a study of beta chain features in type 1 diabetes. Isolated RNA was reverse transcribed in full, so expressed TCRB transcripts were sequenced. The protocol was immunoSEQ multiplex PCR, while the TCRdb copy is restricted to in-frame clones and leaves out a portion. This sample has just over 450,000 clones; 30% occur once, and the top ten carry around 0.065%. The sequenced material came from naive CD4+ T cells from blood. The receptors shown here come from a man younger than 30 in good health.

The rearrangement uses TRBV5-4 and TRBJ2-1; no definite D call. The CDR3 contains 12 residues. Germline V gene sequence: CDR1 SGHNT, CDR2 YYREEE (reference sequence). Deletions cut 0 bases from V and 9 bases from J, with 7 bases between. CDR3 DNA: TGTGCCAGCAGCTTGGCTAGAGGTGAGCAGTTCTTC. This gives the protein CASSLARGEQFF.

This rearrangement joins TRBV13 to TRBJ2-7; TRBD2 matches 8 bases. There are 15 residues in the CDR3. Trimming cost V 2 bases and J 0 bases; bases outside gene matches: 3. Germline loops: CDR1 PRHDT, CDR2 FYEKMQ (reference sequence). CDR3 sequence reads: CASSLIAGSSYEQYF. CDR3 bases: TGTGCCAGCAGCTTAATAGCGGGATCCTCCTACGAGCAGTACTTC.

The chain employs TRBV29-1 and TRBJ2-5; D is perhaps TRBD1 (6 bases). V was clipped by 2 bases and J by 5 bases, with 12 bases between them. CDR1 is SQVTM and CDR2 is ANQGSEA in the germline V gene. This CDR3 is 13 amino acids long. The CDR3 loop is CSVEWAGVETQYF. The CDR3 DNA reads TGCAGCGTTGAATGGGCAGGGGTCGAGACCCAGTACTTC.